This TCR beta chain was identified during a study of cytomegalovirus exposure and HLA in healthy donors. At the level of the study: Previous work identified 120 million or so unique TCR beta sequences from roughly 170 million T cells. The Caucasian-associated ancestry cluster contained approximately 81% of the roughly 370 genotyped donors. The study, taken as a whole, reports: An analysis was carried out later, and it reportedly showed fewer N-insertions in an Asian-associated ancestry cluster than the approximately 710-donor mean.

This CDR3 has 15 amino acids. Trimming removed 4 bases from V and 7 bases from J, with 17 bases in between. In germline, CDR1 is SEHNR, CDR2 FQNEAQ (reference sequence). Concerning this clone itself: Its antigen remains unidentified.

Use of 60 Vbeta and 13 Jbeta primers characterized the PCR. Using immunoSEQ multiplex PCR, the repertoire was profiled, and TCRdb retains in-frame clones only, with some absent. Of 150,000 to 200,000 clones listed, about 80% are singletons. The sequenced material came from PBMCs. This chain joins TRBV7-9 and TRBJ1-5, with D possibly TRBD1 on 6 matching bases. The sequence was obtained from a man between 35 and 55 years old in good health and CMV-seronegative. For the CDR3, the DNA is TGTGCCAGCAGCTCAGGGACTAAGGGGGACCAGCCCCAGCATTTT. As protein: CASSSGTKGDQPQHF.